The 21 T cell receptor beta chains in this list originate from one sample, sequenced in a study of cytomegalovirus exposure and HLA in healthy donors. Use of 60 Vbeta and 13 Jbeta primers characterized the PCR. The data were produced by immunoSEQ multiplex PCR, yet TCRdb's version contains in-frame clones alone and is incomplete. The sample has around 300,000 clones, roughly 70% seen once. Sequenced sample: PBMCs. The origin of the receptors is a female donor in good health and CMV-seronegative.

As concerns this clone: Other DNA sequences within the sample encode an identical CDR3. CDR3 amino acids: CASSLGDSYTEAFF. For the CDR3, the DNA is TGCGCCAGCAGCTTGGGGGACAGCTACACTGAAGCTTTCTTT. The chain has TRBV5-1 and TRBJ1-1, with 7 bases that match TRBD1. The trim removed 0 bases at V and 3 bases at J, leaving 2 bases unmatched. CDR1 and CDR2 from the germline V gene are SGHRS and YFSETQ. The length of the CDR3 is 14 residues. The full variable domain, completed using reference TRBV5-1 and TRBJ1-1, is KAGVTQTPRYLIKTRGQQVTLSCSPISGHRSVSWYQQTPGQGLQFLFEYFSETQRNKGNFPGRFSGRQFSNSRSEMNVSTLELGDSALYLCASSLGDSYTEAFFGQGTRLTVV.

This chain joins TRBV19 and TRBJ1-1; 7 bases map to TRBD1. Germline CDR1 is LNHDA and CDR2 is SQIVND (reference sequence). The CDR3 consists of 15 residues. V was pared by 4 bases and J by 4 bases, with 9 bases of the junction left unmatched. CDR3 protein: CASSKTGNYGTEAFF. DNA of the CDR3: TGTGCCAGTAGTAAGACAGGGAACTACGGCACTGAAGCTTTCTTT.

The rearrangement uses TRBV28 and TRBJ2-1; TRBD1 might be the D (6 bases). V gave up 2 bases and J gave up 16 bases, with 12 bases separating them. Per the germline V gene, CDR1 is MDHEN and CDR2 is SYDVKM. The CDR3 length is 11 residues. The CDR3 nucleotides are TGTGCCAGCAGTTTAGAAGGGGGAGCCTTCTTC. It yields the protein CASSLEGGAFF.

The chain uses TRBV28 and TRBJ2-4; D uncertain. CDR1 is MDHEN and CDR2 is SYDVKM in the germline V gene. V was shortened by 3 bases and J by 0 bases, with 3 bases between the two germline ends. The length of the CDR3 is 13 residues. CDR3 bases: TGTGCCAGCAGTTTCTTAGCCAAAAACATTCAGTACTTC. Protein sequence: CASSFLAKNIQYF.

CDR3 loop: CASSLVTSGRGGNEQFF. The DNA for the CDR3 is TGCGCCAGCAGCTTGGTTACTAGCGGGAGAGGAGGGAATGAGCAGTTCTTC. The chain carries TRBV5-1 and TRBJ2-1; 11 bases line up with TRBD2. Germline assignment: CDR1 SGHRS and CDR2 YFSETQ. The trim removed 0 bases at V and 7 bases at J, leaving 9 bases unmatched. This CDR3 has 17 amino acids.

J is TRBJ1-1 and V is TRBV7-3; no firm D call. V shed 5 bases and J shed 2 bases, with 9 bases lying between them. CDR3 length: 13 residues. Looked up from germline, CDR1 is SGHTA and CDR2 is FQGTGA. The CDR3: CASSPGLNTEAFF. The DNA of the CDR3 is TGTGCCAGCAGCCCCGGACTAAACACTGAAGCTTTCTTT. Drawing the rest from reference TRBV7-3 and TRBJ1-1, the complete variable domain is GAGVSQTPSNKVTEKGKYVELRCDPISGHTALYWYRQSLGQGPEFLIYFQGTGAADDSGLPNDRFFAVRPEGSVSTLKIQRTERGDSAVYLCASSPGLNTEAFFGQGTRLTVV.

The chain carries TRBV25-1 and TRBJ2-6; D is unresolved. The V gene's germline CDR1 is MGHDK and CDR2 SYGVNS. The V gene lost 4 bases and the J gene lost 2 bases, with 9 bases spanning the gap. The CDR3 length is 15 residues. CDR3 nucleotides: TGTGCCAGCAGTGGAGATAAACCTGGGGCCAACGTCCTGACTTTC. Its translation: CASSGDKPGANVLTF.

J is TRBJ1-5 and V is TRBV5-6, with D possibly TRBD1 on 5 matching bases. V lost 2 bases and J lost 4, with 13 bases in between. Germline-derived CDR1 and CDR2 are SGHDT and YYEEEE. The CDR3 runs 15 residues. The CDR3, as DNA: TGTGCCAGCAGCTTCTCGGGTCAGGGTAATCAGCCCCAGCATTTT. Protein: CASSFSGQGNQPQHF.

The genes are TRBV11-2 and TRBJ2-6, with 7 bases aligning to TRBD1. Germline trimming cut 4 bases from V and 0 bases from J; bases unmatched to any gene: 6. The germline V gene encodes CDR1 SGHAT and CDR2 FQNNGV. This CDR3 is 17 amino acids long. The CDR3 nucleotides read TGTGCCAGCAGCTCACCCGGGACAGTCTCTGGGGCCAACGTCCTGACTTTC. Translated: CASSSPGTVSGANVLTF.

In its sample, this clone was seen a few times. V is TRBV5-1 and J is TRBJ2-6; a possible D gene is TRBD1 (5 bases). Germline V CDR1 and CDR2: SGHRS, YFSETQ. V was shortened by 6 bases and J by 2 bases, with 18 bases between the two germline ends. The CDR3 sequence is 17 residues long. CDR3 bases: TGCGCCAGCAACGAAAGAGCCAGGGAAGCTGGGGCCAACGTCCTGACTTTC. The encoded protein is CASNERAREAGANVLTF.

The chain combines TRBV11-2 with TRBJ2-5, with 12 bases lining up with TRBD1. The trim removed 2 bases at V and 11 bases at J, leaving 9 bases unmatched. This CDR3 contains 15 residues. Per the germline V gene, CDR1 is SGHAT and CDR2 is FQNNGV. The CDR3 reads CASSLRDRGLGEQYF. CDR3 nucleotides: TGTGCCAGCAGCTTAAGGGACAGGGGGCTGGGGGAGCAGTACTTC.

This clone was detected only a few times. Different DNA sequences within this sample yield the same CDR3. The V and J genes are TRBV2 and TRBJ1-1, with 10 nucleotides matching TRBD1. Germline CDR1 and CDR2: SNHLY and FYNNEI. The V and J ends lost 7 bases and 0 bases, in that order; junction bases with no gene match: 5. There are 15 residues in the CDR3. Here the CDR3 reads CASISGTGVNTEAFF. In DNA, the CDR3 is TGTGCCAGCATATCCGGGACAGGGGTGAACACTGAAGCTTTCTTT.

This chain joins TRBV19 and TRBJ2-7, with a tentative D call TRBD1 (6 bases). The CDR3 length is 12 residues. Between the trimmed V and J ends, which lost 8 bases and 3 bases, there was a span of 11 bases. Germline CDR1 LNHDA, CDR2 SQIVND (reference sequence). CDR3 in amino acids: CASGTSGYEQYF. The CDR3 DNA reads TGTGCCAGTGGGACATCGGGCTACGAGCAGTACTTC.

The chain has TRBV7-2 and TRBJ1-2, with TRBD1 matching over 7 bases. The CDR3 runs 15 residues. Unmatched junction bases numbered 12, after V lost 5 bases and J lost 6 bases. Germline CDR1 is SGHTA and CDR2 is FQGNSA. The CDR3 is CASSRGVRGRDGYTF. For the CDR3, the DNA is TGTGCCAGCAGCCGAGGGGTGAGGGGGCGGGATGGCTACACCTTC.

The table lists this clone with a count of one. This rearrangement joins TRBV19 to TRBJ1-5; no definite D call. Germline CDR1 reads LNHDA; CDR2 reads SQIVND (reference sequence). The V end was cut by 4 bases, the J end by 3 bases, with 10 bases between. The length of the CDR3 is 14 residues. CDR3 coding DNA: TGTGCCAGTAGTAACCGGGATGACAATCAGCCCCAGCATTTT. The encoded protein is CASSNRDDNQPQHF.

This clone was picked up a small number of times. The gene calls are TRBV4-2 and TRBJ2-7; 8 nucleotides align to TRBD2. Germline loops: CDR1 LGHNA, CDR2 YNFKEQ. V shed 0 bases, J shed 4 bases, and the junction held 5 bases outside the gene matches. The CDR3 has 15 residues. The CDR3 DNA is TGTGCCAGCAGCCAAGAATTCGCGGGGGGTTACGAGCAGTACTTC. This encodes CASSQEFAGGYEQYF.

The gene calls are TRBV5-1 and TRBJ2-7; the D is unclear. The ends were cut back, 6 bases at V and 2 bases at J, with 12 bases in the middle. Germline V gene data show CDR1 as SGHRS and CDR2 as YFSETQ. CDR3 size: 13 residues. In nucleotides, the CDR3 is TGCGCCAGCAAACTCGAACTCCCCTACGAGCAGTACTTC. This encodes CASKLELPYEQYF.

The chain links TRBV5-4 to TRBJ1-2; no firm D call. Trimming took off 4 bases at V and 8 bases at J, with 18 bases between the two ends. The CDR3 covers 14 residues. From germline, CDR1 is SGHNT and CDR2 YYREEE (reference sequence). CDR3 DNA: TGTGCCAGCAGCCTCAGACCAGACATAGACGGCTACACCTTC. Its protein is CASSLRPDIDGYTF.

CDR3 amino acids: CASSFFPGTYEQYF. CDR3 sequence (DNA): TGTGCCAGCAGCTTTTTTCCCGGGACCTACGAGCAGTACTTC. The V call is TRBV5-8, the J call TRBJ2-7; a possible D gene is TRBD2 (5 bases). V was shortened by 2 bases and J by 2 bases, with 11 bases between the two germline ends. Germline V gene data show CDR1 as SGHTS and CDR2 as YDEGEE. This CDR3 spans 14 amino acids. Full variable domain (missing parts from reference TRBV5-8 and TRBJ2-7): EAGVTQSPTHLIKTRGQQATLRCSPISGHTSVYWYQQALGLGLQFLLWYDEGEERNRGNFPPRFSGRQFPNYSSELNVNALELEDSALYLCASSFFPGTYEQYFGPGTRLTVT.

CDR3 sequence reads: CASRRQGNTGELFF. In nucleotides, the CDR3 is TGTGCCAGCAGGAGACAGGGAAACACCGGGGAGCTGTTTTTT. The chain has TRBV13 and TRBJ2-2; 7 bases fit TRBD1. V dropped 6 bases and J dropped 2; count of bases not matched to a gene: 3. Germline V gene lookup returns CDR1 PRHDT and CDR2 FYEKMQ (reference sequence). There are 14 residues in the CDR3.

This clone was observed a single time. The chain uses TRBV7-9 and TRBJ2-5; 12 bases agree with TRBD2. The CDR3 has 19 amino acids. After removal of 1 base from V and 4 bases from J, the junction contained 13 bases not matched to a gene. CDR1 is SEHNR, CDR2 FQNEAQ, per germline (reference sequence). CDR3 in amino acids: CASSLDPGLAGPLRETQYF. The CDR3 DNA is TGTGCCAGCAGCTTAGATCCGGGACTAGCGGGCCCGCTTCGAGAGACCCAGTACTTC. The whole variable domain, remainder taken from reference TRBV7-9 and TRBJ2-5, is DTGVSQNPRHKITKRGQNVTFRCDPISEHNRLYWYRQTLGQGPEFLTYFQNEAQLEKSRLLSDRFSAERPKGSFSTLEIQRTEQGDSAMYLCASSLDPGLAGPLRETQYFGPGTRLLVL.